This T cell receptor beta chain was profiled in a study of T cell responses to AZD1222 COVID-19 vaccine. Study outcomes and limitations: Nearly half of the spike-specific TCRs reportedly recognize variant regions that carry no mutations. With dominance at 160-218 and 743-854, vaccine-associated CD4 TCRs spanned spike. The sample set comprised mostly white British donors with more females, and clonal diversity was possibly underestimated.

The assay was immunoSEQ multiplex PCR, and TCRdb's table has in-frame clones only and misses some. The sample holds about 140,000 clones. On this clone: The antigen is undetermined.

CDR1 and CDR2 (germline): LGHDT, YNNKEL (reference sequence). This CDR3 contains 14 residues. Trimming took 3 bases from V and 5 from J, leaving 13 bases between them. The sample comprised peripheral blood. This sequence was found in an adult in good health. The chain couples TRBV3-1 (or the pseudogene TRBV3-2) to TRBJ1-2, with TRBD1 as a possible D gene (5 bases). CDR3 amino acids: CASSHREITYGYTF. For the CDR3, the DNA is TGTGCCAGCAGCCACAGGGAAATCACGTATGGCTACACCTTC.